This TCR beta chain was identified during a study of cytomegalovirus exposure and HLA in healthy donors. Study results and caveats: The authors excluded some V segments, including TRBV6-2 and TRBV6-3, as indistinguishable. Later findings reportedly placed an Asian-associated ancestry cluster below the approximately 670-donor mean for N-insertions. At a 0.05 false discovery rate, a later analysis found some 17,000 TCR beta sequences to be associated with HLA alleles.

A note on this clone: Its antigen remains unidentified.

CDR3 size: 16 residues. V lost 0 bases to trimming and J lost 2 bases, with 14 bases between them. CDR1 and CDR2 (germline): MNHEY, SVGAGI. Donors sampled were nominally healthy, though unrecorded immune exposures were likely. The primer mix had 60 Vbeta and 13 Jbeta primers. The data were produced by immunoSEQ multiplex PCR, yet TCRdb's version contains in-frame clones alone and is incomplete. The sample lists tens of thousands of clones; just under 70% were seen once. This TCR derives from a woman in her fifties or sixties in good health and CMV-seropositive. The chain is built from TRBV6-5 and TRBJ2-7, with D possibly matching TRBD1 (6 bases). Sample: PBMCs. CDR3 in amino acids: CASSYSRTASTYEQYF. The CDR3 coding sequence is TGTGCCAGCAGTTACTCGCGGACAGCTTCTACCTACGAGCAGTACTTC.